What follows are 24 T cell receptor beta chains derived from one specimen sequenced in a study of blood T cell repertoires in COVID-19. Data came from immunoSEQ multiplex PCR; TCRdb stores just in-frame clones and leaves some out. The repertoire holds around 26,000 clones, with 85% to 90% as singletons. The sample taken for sequencing was peripheral blood. The source of these receptors is a man in his sixties or seventies with active COVID-19.

This chain links TRBV9 with TRBJ2-1; TRBD1 matches at 8 bases. CDR1 is SGDLS, CDR2 YYNGEE, per germline. V shed 0 bases and J 8 bases; nucleotides not matched to a gene: 4. CDR3 length: 14 residues. The CDR3 DNA reads TGTGCCAGCAGCGTAGGTCCAGGGGGCGATGAGCAGTTCTTC. Its translation is CASSVGPGGDEQFF.

V usage is TRBV5-1 and J usage is TRBJ1-5, with 9 bases lining up with TRBD1. The CDR3 length is 15 residues. V gave up 4 bases and J gave up 1 base; unmatched junction bases: 3. CDR1 is SGHRS, CDR2 YFSETQ, per germline. This CDR3 reads CASSQTGGSNQPQHF. In DNA, the CDR3 is TGCGCCAGCAGCCAGACAGGGGGGAGCAATCAGCCCCAGCATTTT.

The genes are TRBV5-4 and TRBJ1-3; D perhaps matches TRBD1 (5 bases). The CDR3 is 14 residues long. Trimming removed 1 base from V and 0 bases from J, with 5 bases in between. Germline CDR1 SGHNT, CDR2 YYREEE (reference sequence). The CDR3 DNA reads as TGTGCCAGCAGCTTGCAGGGCTCTGGAAACACCATATATTTT. Its translation is CASSLQGSGNTIYF.

This chain joins TRBV6-2 or TRBV6-3 and TRBJ1-2, with D possibly matching TRBD1 (5 bases). CDR1 is MNHEY and CDR2 is SVGEGT in the germline V gene. The CDR3 length is 15 residues. V lost 5 bases and J lost 6, with 19 bases in between. The CDR3 loop is CASSTRASLRDGYTF. The CDR3 DNA follows: TGTGCCAGCAGTACCAGGGCCTCCCTAAGGGATGGCTACACCTTC.

The CDR3, as DNA: TGTGCCAGCAGCCCCAGGGCTGGGGCCAACGTCCTGACTTTC. Protein product: CASSPRAGANVLTF. This rearrangement joins TRBV16 to TRBJ2-6; D is possibly TRBD1 (5 bases). V lost 4 bases, J lost 2 bases, and 6 bases lay in between. The germline V gene encodes CDR1 KGHSY and CDR2 FQNENV. The CDR3 is 14 amino acids. The whole variable domain, remainder taken from reference TRBV16 and TRBJ2-6, is GEEVAQTPKHLVRGEGQKAKLYCAPIKGHSYVFWYQQVLKNEFKFLISFQNENVFDETGMPKERFSAKCLPNSPCSLEIQATKLEDSAVYFCASSPRAGANVLTFGAGSRLTVL.

The DNA for the CDR3 is TGTGCCAGCAGCCCTCGAAGAGCTATCGCTGAAGCTTTCTTT. Translated, it gives CASSPRRAIAEAFF. This chain uses TRBV7-8 with TRBJ1-1; D gene unclear. The CDR3 has 14 residues. Looked up from germline, CDR1 is SGHVS and CDR2 is FQNEAQ. The V end was cut by 5 bases, the J end by 6 bases, with 16 bases between. Filled out from reference TRBV7-8 and TRBJ1-1, the complete variable domain reads GAGVSQSPRYKVAKRGQDVALRCDPISGHVSLFWYQQALGQGPEFLTYFQNEAQLDKSGLPSDRFFAERPEGSVSTLKIQRTQQEDSAVYLCASSPRRAIAEAFFGQGTRLTVV.

This rearrangement joins TRBV6-2 or TRBV6-3 to TRBJ2-3, with a weak D call TRBD1 (6 bases). Germline V lookup: CDR1 MNHEY, CDR2 SVGEGT. V lost 4 bases and J lost 4, with 12 bases in between. The CDR3 extends over 14 amino acids. CDR3 sequence: CASSSQYRADTQYF. The CDR3 DNA reads TGTGCCAGCAGTTCGCAATACAGGGCAGATACGCAGTATTTT.

In its sample, this clone was seen once. This chain joins TRBV11-2 and TRBJ1-1; weak D call: TRBD1 (5 bases). V was clipped by 0 bases and J by 7 bases, with 15 bases between them. The CDR3 has 15 residues. The germline V gene has CDR1 SGHAT and CDR2 FQNNGV. CDR3 amino acids: CASSLDRGTAVEAFF. Here the CDR3 DNA reads TGTGCCAGCAGCTTAGATCGGGGGACGGCCGTTGAAGCTTTCTTT.

The chain has TRBV5-4 and TRBJ1-1; 8 nucleotides agree with TRBD1. Germline V gene data show CDR1 as SGHNT and CDR2 as YYREEE (reference sequence). V shed 0 bases and J 8 bases; nucleotides not matched to a gene: 0. The CDR3 is made up of 12 amino acids. The CDR3 nucleotides are TGTGCCAGCAGCTTGGGGACAGGGGAAGCTTTCTTT. This encodes CASSLGTGEAFF.

The genes are TRBV5-6 and TRBJ1-1; a weak D match, TRBD1 (5 bases). The V end lost 1 base, the J end lost 6 bases, and 10 bases lay between the germline ends. The germline gives CDR1 SGHDT, CDR2 YYEEEE. The CDR3 sequence is 13 residues long. CDR3 coding DNA: TGTGCCAGCAGCTTGATCAGGGTGGCTGAAGCTTTCTTT. Protein: CASSLIRVAEAFF.

This rearrangement joins TRBV6-2 or TRBV6-3 to TRBJ2-5, with a tentative D call TRBD1 (7 bases). Germline V CDR1 and CDR2: MNHEY, SVGEGT. There are 14 residues in the CDR3. Between the trimmed V and J ends, which lost 5 bases and 5 bases, there was a span of 15 bases. This CDR3 reads CASSRWAGGETQYF. The DNA for the CDR3 is TGTGCCAGCAGTCGGTGGGCAGGGGGGGAGACCCAGTACTTC.

The CDR3, as DNA: TGTGCCATCAGGGGACTAGCGGGGGGGGCCTCCTACGAGCAGTACTTC. Its protein product is CAIRGLAGGASYEQYF. The chain combines TRBV10-3 with TRBJ2-7; TRBD2 matches at 16 bases. The CDR3 spans 16 residues. Trimming cost V 6 bases and J 0 bases; bases outside gene matches: 2. Germline V lookup: CDR1 ENHRY, CDR2 SYGVKD.

This sequence joins TRBV5-1 and TRBJ1-1; 7 bases fit TRBD1. Per the germline V gene, CDR1 is SGHRS and CDR2 is YFSETQ. CDR3 length: 19 amino acids. The V segment lost 5 bases and the J segment 3 bases; nucleotides outside the gene matches: 22. DNA of the CDR3: TGCGCCAGCAGGGCTGGGACAGCCGGACTCCGAATCGCCCACACTGAAGCTTTCTTT. Its protein is CASRAGTAGLRIAHTEAFF.

This rearrangement joins TRBV11-2 to TRBJ1-6; D not resolved. The CDR3 sequence is 13 residues long. Trimming pared 0 bases from V and 10 bases from J, leaving 7 bases between. Germline values: CDR1 SGHAT, CDR2 FQNNGV. The CDR3 DNA reads TGTGCCAGCAGCTTAGACATACAATCACCCCTCCACTTT. This gives the protein CASSLDIQSPLHF.

The rearrangement joins TRBV4-3 to TRBJ2-7; a weak D match, TRBD1 (6 bases). The V gene's germline CDR1 is LGHNA and CDR2 YSLEER. CDR3 length: 14 residues. V dropped 1 base and J dropped 7 bases, with 14 bases sitting between them. The CDR3 bases are TGCGCCAGCAGCCAAGGGACTGGGGGCCCGGAGCAGTACTTC. The encoded protein is CASSQGTGGPEQYF.

This CDR3 reads CASSQSPGTSGGANEQFF. DNA of the CDR3: TGCGCCAGCAGCCAATCTCCTGGGACTAGCGGGGGGGCCAATGAGCAGTTCTTC. J is TRBJ2-1 and V is TRBV4-3; 16 bases are shared with TRBD2. Trimming took 2 bases from V and 6 from J; bases not matched to a gene: 7. The CDR3 has 18 amino acids. From germline, CDR1 is LGHNA and CDR2 YSLEER.

The chain combines TRBV24-1 with TRBJ2-2; D might be TRBD1 (6 bases). Per the germline V gene, CDR1 is KGHDR and CDR2 is SFDVKD. The V end lost 6 bases, the J end lost 1 base, and 8 bases lay between the germline ends. The CDR3 length is 14 residues. CDR3 nucleotide sequence: TGTGCCACCAGTCCAGGGGTGAACACCGGGGAGCTGTTTTTT. Amino acids: CATSPGVNTGELFF.

This sequence joins TRBV6-2 or TRBV6-3 and TRBJ2-4, with 10 bases matching TRBD1. The CDR3 sequence is 16 residues long. Trimming removed 4 bases from V and 7 bases from J; junction bases left unmatched: 10. CDR1 and CDR2 from the germline V gene are MNHEY and SVGEGT. The CDR3 region is CASSSAGTGATNIQYF. DNA for the CDR3: TGTGCCAGCAGTTCAGCCGGGACAGGGGCAACGAACATTCAGTACTTC.

V usage is TRBV29-1 and J usage is TRBJ1-1; unclear D gene. Per the germline V gene, CDR1 is SQVTM and CDR2 is ANQGSEA. The CDR3 covers 13 residues. Trimming removed 1 base from V and 0 bases from J, with 6 bases in between. The CDR3 spells CSVEGRLNTEAFF. The CDR3 nucleotides are TGCAGCGTTGAAGGCAGGTTGAACACTGAAGCTTTCTTT.

The CDR3 protein is CAWSVPLGSRRGPYGYTF. CDR3 DNA: TGTGCCTGGAGTGTCCCCCTAGGCAGCCGAAGAGGTCCCTATGGCTACACCTTC. This rearrangement joins TRBV30 to TRBJ1-2; D ambiguous. V gave up 0 bases and J gave up 4 bases, with 24 bases separating them. Germline CDR1 is GTSNPN and CDR2 is SVGIG (reference sequence). The CDR3 is 18 amino acids.

The V and J genes are TRBV19 and TRBJ1-1, with D maybe TRBD1 (6 bases). This CDR3 has 14 residues. Germline values: CDR1 LNHDA, CDR2 SQIVND (reference sequence). V was cut by 2 bases and J by 4 bases, with 11 bases left in between. CDR3: CASSISRGSTEAFF. The DNA for the CDR3 is TGTGCCAGTAGTATAAGCAGGGGAAGCACTGAAGCTTTCTTT.

V usage is TRBV19 and J usage is TRBJ1-2; perhaps TRBD1 as D (5 bases). The germline V and J ends were trimmed by 5 bases and 7 bases, with 20 bases remaining between them. Germline lookup yields CDR1 LNHDA and CDR2 SQIVND (reference sequence). The CDR3 loop spans 15 amino acids. CDR3 sequence (DNA): TGTGCCAGTAGTCCGTATCTCCGGGGGGATTCTGGCTACACCTTC. It translates to CASSPYLRGDSGYTF.

Points on this clone: A read error may account for a junction end that differs from germline. This chain connects TRBV11-3 to TRBJ2-2; TRBD1 matches 9 bases. CDR1 is SGHNT, CDR2 YENEEA, per germline. This CDR3 region has 16 residues. The CDR3: CASSIGGTGNSGELFF. CDR3 bases: TGTGCCAGCAGTATCGGCGGGACAGGGAACTCCGGGGAGCTGTTTTTT.

This clone appeared a single time. The V call is TRBV7-9, the J call TRBJ2-1, with D perhaps TRBD2 (6 bases). Trimming pared 4 bases from V and 4 bases from J, leaving 14 bases between. This CDR3 is 15 amino acids long. Germline lookup yields CDR1 SEHNR and CDR2 FQNEAQ (reference sequence). Written as DNA, the CDR3 is TGTGCCAGCAGCTCCGCAGCGGGCGTTTACAATGAGCAGTTCTTC. Translation gives CASSSAAGVYNEQFF. The full variable domain, rest sourced from reference TRBV7-9 and TRBJ2-1, is DTGVSQNPRHKITKRGQNVTFRCDPISEHNRLYWYRQTLGQGPEFLTYFQNEAQLEKSRLLSDRFSAERPKGSFSTLEIQRTEQGDSAMYLCASSSAAGVYNEQFFGPGTRLTVL.